Sequencing of this TCR beta chain was carried out in a study of cytomegalovirus exposure and HLA in healthy donors. The study, taken as a whole, reports: A list of more than 150 TCR beta chains associated with cytomegalovirus was given. Most TCR beta V segments were productive about 90% or about 30% of the time in an earlier analysis.

The primer mix had 60 Vbeta and 13 Jbeta primers. This table comes from immunoSEQ multiplex PCR, and its TCRdb copy is limited to in-frame clones, with some not included. This sample has some 150,000 clones, with approximately 80% found just once. A word on this clone: Its antigen remains unidentified.

Trimming removed 0 bases from V and 3 bases from J, with 13 bases in between. CDR3 length: 16 amino acids. Germline CDR1 is LGHNA and CDR2 is YSLEER. The V gene is TRBV4-3, the J gene TRBJ2-3; the D gene is possibly TRBD2 (6 bases). Specimen: PBMCs. This clonotype was sampled from a man aged 18 to 29 in good health and CMV-seropositive. This chain's CDR3 is CASSQDHWGRTDTQYF. The DNA of the CDR3 is TGCGCCAGCAGCCAAGATCATTGGGGGAGGACAGATACGCAGTATTTT.